One and the same sample provided the 21 T cell receptor beta chains below, sequenced in a study of cytomegalovirus exposure and HLA in healthy donors. PCR used 60 Vbeta primers and 13 Jbeta primers. Libraries were prepared by immunoSEQ multiplex PCR; TCRdb keeps only in-frame clonotypes and omits some of them. The sample lists around 170,000 clones; over 75% were seen once. Specimen: PBMCs. These receptors were collected from a man aged 55 to 70 in good health and CMV-seronegative.

The chain has TRBV5-4 and TRBJ1-1; tentative D call: TRBD1 (5 bases). This CDR3 region has 14 residues. Germline V gives CDR1 SGHNT, CDR2 YYREEE (reference sequence). V lost 3 bases and J 1 base, leaving 10 bases between the germline ends. As DNA, the CDR3 is TGTGCCAGCAGCTCCAGGGTTGCGAACACTGAAGCTTTCTTT. Translated, it gives CASSSRVANTEAFF.

The rearrangement links TRBV5-5 to TRBJ2-5, with D uncertain. The CDR3 is made up of 16 amino acids. Germline loops: CDR1 SGHKS, CDR2 YYEKEE (reference sequence). V was clipped by 4 bases and J by 2 bases, with 18 bases between them. The CDR3 reads CASSGPSGSRQETQYF. The CDR3 nucleotides read TGTGCCAGCAGCGGTCCCTCTGGGTCGAGGCAAGAGACCCAGTACTTC.

The chain recombines TRBV6-1 with TRBJ1-1; maybe TRBD1 (5 bases). The V gene lost 7 bases and the J gene lost 0 bases, with 9 bases spanning the gap. Germline V gene sequence: CDR1 MNHNS, CDR2 SASEGT. The CDR3 spans 13 residues. The CDR3 DNA reads TGTGCCAGCAAGGAGGGGCTGAACACTGAAGCTTTCTTT. It encodes CASKEGLNTEAFF.

Here the CDR3 reads CASSEGLADNEQFF. The CDR3 bases are TGTGCCAGCAGCGAGGGACTAGCGGACAATGAGCAGTTCTTC. This chain links TRBV11-1 with TRBJ2-1; 11 bases fit TRBD2. Losses at the gene ends were 5 bases for V and 5 bases for J; bases not matched to a gene: 2. The CDR3 length is 14 residues. CDR1 and CDR2 (germline): SGHAT, FQDESV (reference sequence).

This chain uses TRBV7-6 with TRBJ1-1; 9 bases are a match to TRBD1. Unmatched junction bases numbered 4, after V lost 6 bases and J lost 2 bases. The CDR3 extends over 14 amino acids. CDR1 is SGHVS, CDR2 FNYEAQ, per germline. CDR3 coding DNA: TGTGCCAGCAGGTTGGGACAGGGAAACACTGAAGCTTTCTTT. Protein sequence: CASRLGQGNTEAFF.

The chain recombines TRBV9 with TRBJ2-2; possibly TRBD1 for D (6 bases). CDR1 is SGDLS, CDR2 YYNGEE, per germline. V was cut by 3 bases and J by 6 bases, with 12 bases left in between. This CDR3 region has 14 residues. CDR3 amino acids: CASSEGVVPGELFF. The DNA of the CDR3 is TGTGCCAGCAGCGAGGGGGTCGTACCCGGGGAGCTGTTTTTT.

The chain uses TRBV6-1 and TRBJ2-7; tentative D call: TRBD1 (5 bases). Trimming took 3 bases from V and 1 from J, leaving 7 bases between them. Germline V gives CDR1 MNHNS, CDR2 SASEGT. This CDR3 spans 13 amino acids. The CDR3 loop is CASSEGPSYEQYF. The DNA of the CDR3 is TGTGCCAGCAGTGAGGGGCCATCCTACGAGCAGTACTTC.

V is TRBV5-8 and J is TRBJ1-2; D gene unclear. CDR3 length: 12 residues. V was pared by 0 bases and J by 7 bases, with 7 bases between. In germline, CDR1 is SGHTS, CDR2 YDEGEE. The CDR3 DNA is TGTGCCAGCAGCTTGGCCCGGGGTGGCTACACCTTC. It yields the protein CASSLARGGYTF.

The chain recombines TRBV29-1 with TRBJ2-1; 8 nucleotides match TRBD2. The CDR3 contains 13 residues. The V segment lost 1 base and the J segment 8 bases; nucleotides outside the gene matches: 4. Germline V gene data show CDR1 as SQVTM and CDR2 as ANQGSEA. DNA for the CDR3: TGCAGCGTTGAAGCGGGGGGGTTCCATGAGCAGTTCTTC. It yields the protein CSVEAGGFHEQFF.

The V gene is TRBV2, the J gene TRBJ2-7; 9 bases are shared with TRBD1. The CDR3 sequence is 13 residues long. Germline V gene lookup returns CDR1 SNHLY and CDR2 FYNNEI. J gave up 6 bases and V 4 bases, and 4 bases lay outside the gene matches. In DNA form, the CDR3 reads TGTGCCAGCAGTGCGGAGACAGGGGGCGAGCAGTACTTC. Its protein is CASSAETGGEQYF.

The J gene is TRBJ2-1, the V gene TRBV28, with 14 bases that match TRBD2. J was trimmed by 7 bases and V by 7 bases; bases with no gene match: 12. CDR3 length: 17 residues. Germline CDR1 and CDR2: MDHEN and SYDVKM. The CDR3: CASTTIRLAGGRNEQFF. CDR3 DNA sequence: TGTGCCAGCACAACCATCCGACTAGCGGGAGGGAGGAATGAGCAGTTCTTC.

In regard to this clone: The junction departs from the called germline gene at one end, perhaps through a read error. V usage is TRBV4-3 and J usage is TRBJ1-2; D gene ambiguous. The CDR3 totals 13 residues. Germline V gene lookup returns CDR1 LGHNA and CDR2 YSLEER. CDR3 coding DNA: TGCGCCAGCAGCCAAGGTGGCAACTATGGCTACCCCTTC. Encoded protein: CASSQGGNYGYPF.

The chain recombines TRBV7-2 with TRBJ2-5, with 14 bases aligning to TRBD2. The germline CDR1 and CDR2 sequences are SGHTA and FQGNSA. The V segment lost 0 bases and the J segment 4 bases; nucleotides outside the gene matches: 4. The CDR3 spans 17 residues. The CDR3 loop is CASSLAGLAGEGETQYF. CDR3 DNA sequence: TGTGCCAGCAGCTTAGCGGGACTAGCGGGAGAGGGAGAGACCCAGTACTTC.

The chain recombines TRBV19 with TRBJ2-2, with 8 bases lining up with TRBD2. CDR3 size: 14 residues. Germline V lookup: CDR1 LNHDA, CDR2 SQIVND (reference sequence). Trimming at V came to 9 bases and at J to 6 bases, leaving 9 bases not matched to a gene. The CDR3 coding sequence is TGTGCCAGCTCGGACCGGGGGGGGCCCGGGGAGCTGTTTTTT. It codes for CASSDRGGPGELFF.

The V gene is TRBV5-1, the J gene TRBJ1-6; TRBD1 aligns across 8 bases. Germline V gene lookup returns CDR1 SGHRS and CDR2 YFSETQ. The CDR3 sequence is 15 residues long. V shed 4 bases, J shed 7 bases, and the junction held 7 bases outside the gene matches. The CDR3 nucleotides are TGCGCCAGCAGCGGACAGGGTAGGGAAAATTCACCCCTCCACTTT. It encodes CASSGQGRENSPLHF.

This clone was recorded a few times. V usage is TRBV6-5 and J usage is TRBJ1-1; D possibly corresponds to TRBD1 (6 bases). V dropped 2 bases and J dropped 3 bases, with 13 bases sitting between them. The CDR3 is 15 amino acids. CDR1 is MNHEY and CDR2 is SVGAGI in the germline V gene. The CDR3 region is CASSYDNTGYTEAFF. Here the CDR3 DNA reads TGTGCCAGCAGTTACGACAACACAGGGTACACTGAAGCTTTCTTT.

The chain employs TRBV6-1 and TRBJ1-1; no definite D call. The germline V gene encodes CDR1 MNHNS and CDR2 SASEGT. The CDR3 runs to 13 residues. V was clipped by 4 bases and J by 3 bases, with 9 bases between them. The CDR3 is CASSGGGHTEAFF. CDR3 coding DNA: TGTGCCAGCAGTGGTGGTGGGCACACTGAAGCTTTCTTT.

The rearrangement joins TRBV27 to TRBJ2-2; weak D call: TRBD1 (5 bases). Trimming took 3 bases from V and 4 from J, leaving 9 bases between them. Germline V CDR1 and CDR2: MNHEY, SMNVEV (reference sequence). CDR3 length: 14 amino acids. The CDR3, as DNA: TGTGCCAGCAGTTTCGACAGACCCACCGGGGAGCTGTTTTTT. The encoded protein is CASSFDRPTGELFF.

This chain uses TRBV5-1 with TRBJ1-3; weak D call: TRBD1 (6 bases). The CDR3 totals 15 residues. Germline V gives CDR1 SGHRS, CDR2 YFSETQ. Between the trimmed V and J ends, which lost 4 bases and 0 bases, there was a span of 11 bases. The CDR3 reads CASSNTGTSGNTIYF. In nucleotides, the CDR3 is TGCGCCAGCAGCAATACAGGGACCTCTGGAAACACCATATATTTT.

The V call is TRBV7-6, the J call TRBJ2-3; D is perhaps TRBD2 (5 bases). V was trimmed by 5 bases and J by 2 bases, leaving 17 bases between them. Germline CDR1 and CDR2: SGHVS and FNYEAQ. This CDR3 comprises 16 residues. CDR3: CASSPSRSGYTDTQYF. CDR3 DNA sequence: TGTGCCAGCAGCCCCTCTCGGAGCGGCTACACAGATACGCAGTATTTT.

CDR3 sequence: CASSLGSGAGDEQYF. DNA of the CDR3: TGTGCCAGCAGCTTGGGCTCAGGGGCCGGGGACGAGCAGTACTTC. The chain joins TRBV5-8 to TRBJ2-7, with a tentative D call TRBD1 (6 bases). CDR1 is SGHTS and CDR2 is YDEGEE in the germline V gene. The CDR3 runs to 15 residues. V was pared by 0 bases and J by 5 bases, with 15 bases between.